This TCR beta chain emerged from a study of cytomegalovirus exposure and HLA in healthy donors. The PCR was carried out with 60 Vbeta primers and 13 Jbeta primers. Profiling relied on immunoSEQ multiplex PCR, and the TCRdb table lists in-frame clones only, not all of them. Among some 200,000 clones listed, approximately 85% were seen once. For this clone: Its antigen remains unidentified.

J gave up 4 bases and V 4 bases, and 7 bases lay outside the gene matches. Germline V lookup: CDR1 MGHDK, CDR2 SYGVNS. The CDR3 extends over 15 amino acids. Overall study findings and caveats: The study put roughly 160 TCR beta chains on its list as cytomegalovirus-associated. Sequencing artifact likely explains a cluster of highly shared sequence variants. Solely CMV serostatus was available to characterize immune exposure. Analysis performed later found 15,000 or so TCR beta sequences associated with HLA alleles at 0.05 false discovery rate.

The TCR comes from a middle-aged woman in good health and CMV-seronegative. The sample taken for sequencing was PBMCs. This chain links TRBV25-1 with TRBJ2-1, with 7 bases lining up with TRBD2. The CDR3 is CASSGLGGPYNEQFF. CDR3 sequence (DNA): TGTGCCAGCAGTGGACTGGGAGGGCCGTACAATGAGCAGTTCTTC.